Below, one T cell receptor beta chain is given with its context. The CDR3 has 13 residues. Deletions cut 9 bases from V and 5 bases from J, with 14 bases between. From germline, CDR1 is LNHDA and CDR2 SQIVND (reference sequence). A second about 6 to 12 cycle PCR used barcoded and J-beta primers. MiXCR, applied by TCRdb to the 5' RACE reads, yields one record per CDR3 protein. Seen here are about 700,000 distinct CDR3 sequences, approximately 29% observed once, and the top ten hold less than 20%. The sample is drawn from a study of blood T cells in healthy people across ages. This chain uses TRBV19 with TRBJ2-1, with TRBD1 as a possible D gene (5 bases). The receptor comes from a woman aged 80 or older in good health. The material sequenced was blood. Here the CDR3 DNA reads TGTGCCAGCTTCGATGGGGCCCACAATGAGCAGTTCTTC. Translated: CASFDGAHNEQFF.